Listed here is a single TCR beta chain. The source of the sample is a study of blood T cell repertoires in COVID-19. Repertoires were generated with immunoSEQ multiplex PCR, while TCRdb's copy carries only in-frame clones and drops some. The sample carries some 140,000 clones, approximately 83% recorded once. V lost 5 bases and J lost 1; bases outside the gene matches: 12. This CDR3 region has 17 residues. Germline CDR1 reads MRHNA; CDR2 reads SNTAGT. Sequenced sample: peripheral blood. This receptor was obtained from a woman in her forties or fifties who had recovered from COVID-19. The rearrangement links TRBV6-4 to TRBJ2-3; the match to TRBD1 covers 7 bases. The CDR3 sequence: CASSKGQLGLRTDTQYF. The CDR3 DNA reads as TGTGCCAGCAGTAAGGGACAGTTGGGGCTCCGCACAGATACGCAGTATTTT.